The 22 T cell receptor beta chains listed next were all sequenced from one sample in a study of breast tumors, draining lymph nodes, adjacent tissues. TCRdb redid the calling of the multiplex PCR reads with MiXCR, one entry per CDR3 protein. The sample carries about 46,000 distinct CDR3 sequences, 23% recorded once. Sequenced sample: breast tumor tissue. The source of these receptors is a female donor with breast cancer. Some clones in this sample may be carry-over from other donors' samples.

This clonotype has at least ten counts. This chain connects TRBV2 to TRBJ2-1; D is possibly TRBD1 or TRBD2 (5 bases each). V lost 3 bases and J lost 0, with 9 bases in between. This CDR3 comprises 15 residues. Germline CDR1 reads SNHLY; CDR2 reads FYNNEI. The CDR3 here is CASSEGRTSYNEQFF. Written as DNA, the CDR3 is TGTGCCAGCAGTGAGGGACGTACCTCCTACAATGAGCAGTTCTTC.

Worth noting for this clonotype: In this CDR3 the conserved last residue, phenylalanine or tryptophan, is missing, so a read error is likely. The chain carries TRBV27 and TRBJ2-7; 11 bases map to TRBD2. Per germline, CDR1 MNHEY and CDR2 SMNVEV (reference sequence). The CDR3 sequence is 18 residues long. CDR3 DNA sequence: TGTGCTAGCAGTTTAGGCCCCTCGCTTAGCGGGAGGGCCTACGAGCAGTACCTC. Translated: CASSLGPSLSGRAYEQYL.

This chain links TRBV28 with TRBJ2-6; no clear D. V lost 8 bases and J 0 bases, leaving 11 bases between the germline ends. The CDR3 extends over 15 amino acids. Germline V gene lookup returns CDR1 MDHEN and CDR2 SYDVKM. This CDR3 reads CASHQQNSGANVLTF. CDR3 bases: TGTGCCAGCCATCAACAGAACTCTGGGGCCAACGTCCTGACTTTC.

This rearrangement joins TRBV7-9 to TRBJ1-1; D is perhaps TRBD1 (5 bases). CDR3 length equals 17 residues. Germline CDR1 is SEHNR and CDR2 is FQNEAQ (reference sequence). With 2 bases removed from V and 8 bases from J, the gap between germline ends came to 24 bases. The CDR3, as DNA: TGTGCCAGCAGCTTACCCGGGAGAACTCCCTGGGGGACGGAAGCTTTCTTT. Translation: CASSLPGRTPWGTEAFF.

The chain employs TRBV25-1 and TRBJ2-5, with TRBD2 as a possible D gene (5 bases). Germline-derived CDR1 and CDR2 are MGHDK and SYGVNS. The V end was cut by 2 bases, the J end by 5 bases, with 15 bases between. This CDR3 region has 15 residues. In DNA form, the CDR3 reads TGTGCCAGCAGTGAAGGATTTGCGGGCAGGGAGACCCAGTACTTC. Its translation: CASSEGFAGRETQYF.

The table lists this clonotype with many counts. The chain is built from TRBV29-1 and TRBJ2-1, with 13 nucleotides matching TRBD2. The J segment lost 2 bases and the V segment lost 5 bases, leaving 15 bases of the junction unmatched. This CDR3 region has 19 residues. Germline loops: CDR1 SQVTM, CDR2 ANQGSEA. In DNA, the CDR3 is TGCAGCGTTCCTGATACTGGGACTAGCGGGATGTTAGCCTACAATGAGCAGTTCTTC. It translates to CSVPDTGTSGMLAYNEQFF.

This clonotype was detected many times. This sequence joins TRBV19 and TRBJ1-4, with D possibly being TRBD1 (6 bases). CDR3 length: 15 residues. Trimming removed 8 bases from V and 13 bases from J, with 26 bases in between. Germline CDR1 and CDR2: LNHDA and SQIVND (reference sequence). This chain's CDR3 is CASSPAGAGAGGLFF. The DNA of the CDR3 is TGTGCCAGTTCCCCGGCAGGGGCAGGCGCGGGAGGACTGTTTTTT.

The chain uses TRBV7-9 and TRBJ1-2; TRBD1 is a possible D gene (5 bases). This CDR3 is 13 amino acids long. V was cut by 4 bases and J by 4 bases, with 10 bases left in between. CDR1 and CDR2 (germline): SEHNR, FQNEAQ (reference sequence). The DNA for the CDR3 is TGTGCCAGCAGCTCGCGTCAGGGCTATGGCTACACCTTC. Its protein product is CASSSRQGYGYTF.

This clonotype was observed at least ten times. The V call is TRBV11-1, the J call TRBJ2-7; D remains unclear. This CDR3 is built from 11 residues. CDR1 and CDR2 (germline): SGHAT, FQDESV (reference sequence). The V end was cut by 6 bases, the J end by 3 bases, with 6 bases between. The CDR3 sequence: CASSGFYEQYF. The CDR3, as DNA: TGTGCCAGCAGTGGCTTCTACGAGCAGTACTTC.

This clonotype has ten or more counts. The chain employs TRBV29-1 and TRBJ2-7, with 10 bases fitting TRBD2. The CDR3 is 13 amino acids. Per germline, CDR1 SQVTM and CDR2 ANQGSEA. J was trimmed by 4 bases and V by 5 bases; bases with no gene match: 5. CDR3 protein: CSVRPSGRYEQYF. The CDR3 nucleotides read TGCAGCGTTCGTCCTAGCGGGAGATACGAGCAGTACTTC.

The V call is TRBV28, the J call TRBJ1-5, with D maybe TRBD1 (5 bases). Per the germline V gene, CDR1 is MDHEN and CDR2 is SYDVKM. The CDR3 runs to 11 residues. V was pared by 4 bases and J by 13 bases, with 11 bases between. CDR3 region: CASSSQGPQHF. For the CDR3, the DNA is TGTGCCAGCAGTTCTCAGGGTCCGCAGCATTTT.

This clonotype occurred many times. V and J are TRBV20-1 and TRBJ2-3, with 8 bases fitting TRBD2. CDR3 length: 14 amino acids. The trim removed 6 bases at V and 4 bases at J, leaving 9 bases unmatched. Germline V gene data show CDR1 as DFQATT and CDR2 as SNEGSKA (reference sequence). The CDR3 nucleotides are TGCAGTGCAATAGCGGGATTACCACCAGATACGCAGTATTTT. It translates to CSAIAGLPPDTQYF.

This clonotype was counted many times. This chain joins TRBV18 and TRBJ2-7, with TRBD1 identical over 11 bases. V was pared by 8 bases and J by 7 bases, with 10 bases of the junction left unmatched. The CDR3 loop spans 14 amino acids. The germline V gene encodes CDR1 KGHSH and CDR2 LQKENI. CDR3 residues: CASKRGQGAQEQYF. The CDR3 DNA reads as TGTGCCAGCAAGCGCGGACAGGGGGCGCAGGAGCAGTACTTC.

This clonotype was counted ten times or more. The CDR3 DNA reads as TGTGCCAGCAGTGAAATCCAAGGGCGCACCGGGGAGCTGTTTTTT. Translation gives CASSEIQGRTGELFF. The chain carries TRBV2 and TRBJ2-2; D not resolved. CDR3 length: 15 amino acids. Trimming cost V 2 bases and J 4 bases, with 11 bases left between them. Germline V CDR1 and CDR2: SNHLY, FYNNEI.

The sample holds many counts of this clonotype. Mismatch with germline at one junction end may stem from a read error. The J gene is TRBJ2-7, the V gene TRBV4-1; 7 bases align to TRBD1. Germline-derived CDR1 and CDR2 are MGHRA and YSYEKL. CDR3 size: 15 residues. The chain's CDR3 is CASSQDWTGTYEQYF. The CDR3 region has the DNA TGCGCCAGCAGTCAAGACTGGACAGGAACCTACGAGCAGTACTTC.

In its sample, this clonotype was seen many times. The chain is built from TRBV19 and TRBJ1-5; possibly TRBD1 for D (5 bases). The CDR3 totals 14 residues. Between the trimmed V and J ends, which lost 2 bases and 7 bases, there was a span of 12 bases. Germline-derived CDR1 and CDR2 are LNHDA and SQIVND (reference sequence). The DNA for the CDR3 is TGTGCCAGTAGTATACCAGGGATACAGCAGCCCCAGCATTTT. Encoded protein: CASSIPGIQQPQHF.

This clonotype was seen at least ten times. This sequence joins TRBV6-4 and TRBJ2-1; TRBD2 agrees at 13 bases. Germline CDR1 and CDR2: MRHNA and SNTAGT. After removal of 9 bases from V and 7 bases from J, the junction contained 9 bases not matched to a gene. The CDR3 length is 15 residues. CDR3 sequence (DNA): TGTGCCAGTGCCCAAACTAGCGGGAGGGGGAATGAGCAGTTCTTC. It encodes CASAQTSGRGNEQFF.

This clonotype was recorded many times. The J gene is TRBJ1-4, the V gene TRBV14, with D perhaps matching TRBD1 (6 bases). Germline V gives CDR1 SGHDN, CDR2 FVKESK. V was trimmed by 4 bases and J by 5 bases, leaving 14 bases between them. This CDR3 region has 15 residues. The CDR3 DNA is TGTGCCAGCAGCCCCCCCGGGGGGCTCAATGAAAAACTGTTTTTT. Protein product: CASSPPGGLNEKLFF.

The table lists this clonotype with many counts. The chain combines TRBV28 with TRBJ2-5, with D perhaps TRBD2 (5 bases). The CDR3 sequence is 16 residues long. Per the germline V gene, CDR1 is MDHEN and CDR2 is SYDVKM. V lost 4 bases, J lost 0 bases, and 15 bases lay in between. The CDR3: CASSWKTDLHQETQYF. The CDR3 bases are TGTGCCAGCAGTTGGAAGACGGACTTACACCAAGAGACCCAGTACTTC.

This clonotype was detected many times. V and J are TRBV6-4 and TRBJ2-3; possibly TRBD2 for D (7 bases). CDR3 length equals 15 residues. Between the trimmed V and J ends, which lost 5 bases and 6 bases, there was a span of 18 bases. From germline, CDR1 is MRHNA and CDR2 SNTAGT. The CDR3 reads CASSKDRGGRDTQYF. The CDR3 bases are TGTGCCAGCAGTAAGGATAGGGGGGGACGTGATACGCAGTATTTT.

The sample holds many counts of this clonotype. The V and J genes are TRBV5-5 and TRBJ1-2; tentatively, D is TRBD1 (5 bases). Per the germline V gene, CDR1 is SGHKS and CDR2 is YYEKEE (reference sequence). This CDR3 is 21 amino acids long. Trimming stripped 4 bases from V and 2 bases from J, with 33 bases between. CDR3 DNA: TGTGCCAGCAGCCTGATGCCTGACGGACTATACCCCGAGGGGAAAAACTATGGCTACACCTTC. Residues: CASSLMPDGLYPEGKNYGYTF.

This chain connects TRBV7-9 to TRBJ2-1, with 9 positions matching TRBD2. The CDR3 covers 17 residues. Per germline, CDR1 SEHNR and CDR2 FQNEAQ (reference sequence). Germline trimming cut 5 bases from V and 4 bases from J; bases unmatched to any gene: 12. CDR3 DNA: TGTGCCAGCAGCGGGTGGGCTAGCGGGACGACTTACAATGAGCAGTTCTTC. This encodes CASSGWASGTTYNEQFF.